These 32 T cell receptor beta chains came from one sample sequenced in a study of control samples from healthy donors and cancer patients. Generated by immunoSEQ multiplex PCR, the TCRdb table keeps only in-frame clones and is missing some. The sample yields about 160,000 clones, roughly 94% seen once. The material sequenced was blood. Receptors were obtained from a woman in her thirties or forties in good health.

The CDR3 nucleotides read TGTGCTAGTGGTTTGACCCGCGAGCAGTACTTC. It codes for CASGLTREQYF. The chain couples TRBV12-5 to TRBJ2-7; no definite D call. The ends were cut back, 2 bases at V and 6 bases at J, with 5 bases in the middle. CDR1 is LGHNT, CDR2 FRNRAP, per germline. The CDR3 spans 11 residues.

This chain links TRBV6-6 with TRBJ1-4; TRBD1 aligns across 7 bases. J lost 5 bases, V lost 5 bases, and 8 bases had no gene match. CDR1 is MNHNY, CDR2 SVGAGI, per germline (reference sequence). The CDR3 has 15 residues. CDR3 sequence: CASSPSGGENEKLFF. CDR3 coding DNA: TGTGCCAGCAGTCCGTCAGGGGGGGAGAATGAAAAACTGTTTTTT.

The genes are TRBV19 and TRBJ2-2; D is perhaps TRBD1 (6 bases). This CDR3 has 15 residues. The germline gives CDR1 LNHDA, CDR2 SQIVND (reference sequence). V was clipped by 5 bases and J by 7 bases, with 17 bases between them. CDR3 sequence (DNA): TGTGCCAGTAGTTGGAGAACGACAGGTCGCGGGGAGCTGTTTTTT. Encoded protein: CASSWRTTGRGELFF. Full variable domain (outside the CDR3, taken from reference TRBV19 and TRBJ2-2): DGGITQSPKYLFRKEGQNVTLSCEQNLNHDAMYWYRQDPGQGLRLIYYSQIVNDFQKGDIAEGYSVSREKKESFPLTVTSAQKNPTAFYLCASSWRTTGRGELFFGEGSRLTVL.

The CDR3 reads CASRFDSTSTEAFF. CDR3 DNA: TGTGCCAGCAGATTTGACAGTACATCGACTGAAGCTTTCTTT. This rearrangement joins TRBV2 to TRBJ1-1; tentatively, D is TRBD1 (5 bases). Germline V gene data show CDR1 as SNHLY and CDR2 as FYNNEI. CDR3 length: 14 residues. Trimming took off 6 bases at V and 5 bases at J, with 16 bases between the two ends. The whole variable domain, filled in from reference TRBV2 and TRBJ1-1, reads EPEVTQTPSHQVTQMGQEVILRCVPISNHLYFYWYRQILGQKVEFLVSFYNNEISEKSEIFDDQFSVERPDGSNFTLKIRSTKLEDSAMYFCASRFDSTSTEAFFGQGTRLTVV.

The gene calls are TRBV4-3 and TRBJ2-1; no clear D gene. The CDR3 consists of 14 residues. Trimming stripped 0 bases from V and 9 bases from J, with 12 bases between. CDR1 is LGHNA and CDR2 is YSLEER in the germline V gene. For the CDR3, the DNA is TGCGCCAGCAGCCAAGATCTTGTACCGGTTGAGCAGTTCTTC. The encoded protein is CASSQDLVPVEQFF.

The chain employs TRBV5-4 and TRBJ2-7; 8 bases line up with TRBD2. Germline loops: CDR1 SGHNT, CDR2 YYREEE (reference sequence). V was clipped by 3 bases and J by 8 bases; unmatched bases: 19. This CDR3 has 17 residues. The CDR3 DNA reads TGTGCCAGCAGCTCGCGGCGGGAGGACAACTCTGGGGGGAAGCAGTACTTC. Residues: CASSSRREDNSGGKQYF. Supplemented by reference TRBV5-4 and TRBJ2-7, the full variable domain reads ETGVTQSPTHLIKTRGQQVTLRCSSQSGHNTVSWYQQALGQGPQFIFQYYREEENGRGNFPPRFSGLQFPNYSSELNVNALELDDSALYLCASSSRREDNSGGKQYFGPGTRLTVT.

The chain links TRBV9 to TRBJ1-4; no definite D call. Germline loops: CDR1 SGDLS, CDR2 YYNGEE. Deletions cut 0 bases from V and 0 bases from J, with 6 bases between. The CDR3 loop spans 15 amino acids. CDR3 loop: CASSVDLATNEKLFF. CDR3 in DNA: TGTGCCAGCAGCGTAGACCTGGCAACTAATGAAAAACTGTTTTTT.

This rearrangement joins TRBV11-3 to TRBJ2-4, with D perhaps matching TRBD1 (8 bases). This CDR3 has 20 residues. CDR1 and CDR2 from the germline V gene are SGHNT and YENEEA. V was shortened by 5 bases and J by 11 bases, with 37 bases between the two germline ends. The DNA for the CDR3 is TGTGCCAGCAGCCCACCCAACTCGAGGAGGCAGGGGGCCCCAGCGGGGCTTCAGTACTTC. Protein product: CASSPPNSRRQGAPAGLQYF.

The chain joins TRBV6-5 to TRBJ2-5, with 7 positions matching TRBD1. This CDR3 region has 14 residues. CDR1 is MNHEY, CDR2 SVGAGI, per germline. V lost 7 bases and J lost 2; bases outside the gene matches: 7. The CDR3 DNA follows: TGTGCCAGCAAACAGGGGTGGGGGCAAGAGACCCAGTACTTC. Protein: CASKQGWGQETQYF.

The gene calls are TRBV10-1 and TRBJ1-4; D is perhaps TRBD1 (5 bases). The CDR3 spans 16 residues. In germline, CDR1 is WNHNN, CDR2 SYGVQD (reference sequence). V dropped 0 bases and J dropped 3 bases, with 11 bases sitting between them. The CDR3 DNA is TGCGCCAGCAGTGAGTCTCGAGGGGAAGCTAATGAAAAACTGTTTTTT. Amino acids: CASSESRGEANEKLFF.

V gene TRBV6-5 combines with J gene TRBJ1-4; 11 positions match TRBD1. The CDR3 contains 14 residues. Looked up from germline, CDR1 is MNHEY and CDR2 is SVGAGI. The V and J ends lost 9 bases and 2 bases, in that order; junction bases with no gene match: 2. This chain's CDR3 is CASGTGGTNEKLFF. The CDR3 bases are TGTGCCAGTGGGACAGGGGGGACTAATGAAAAACTGTTTTTT.

J is TRBJ1-1 and V is TRBV9; D uncertain. There are 15 residues in the CDR3. Per the germline V gene, CDR1 is SGDLS and CDR2 is YYNGEE. V shed 4 bases and J shed 1 base, with 14 bases lying between them. This chain's CDR3 is CASSSHAGRNTEAFF. CDR3 bases: TGTGCCAGCAGCTCACATGCGGGGAGGAACACTGAAGCTTTCTTT.

The V call is TRBV9, the J call TRBJ1-2, with D tentatively TRBD1 (5 bases). The V gene's germline CDR1 is SGDLS and CDR2 YYNGEE. The CDR3 has 14 residues. The V end was cut by 1 base, the J end by 4 bases, with 11 bases between. In DNA, the CDR3 is TGTGCCAGCAGCGTACGGGGCGGAGGCTATGGCTACACCTTC. Its protein is CASSVRGGGYGYTF.

The rearrangement links TRBV4-1 to TRBJ1-2; TRBD1 is a possible D gene (6 bases). The CDR3 covers 14 residues. Trimming took 3 bases from V and 1 from J, leaving 9 bases between them. CDR1 is MGHRA, CDR2 YSYEKL, per germline. In nucleotides, the CDR3 is TGCGCCAGCAGCCATCGACAGGATAACTATGGCTACACCTTC. It is translated as CASSHRQDNYGYTF.

The genes are TRBV6-1 and TRBJ1-6, with a tentative D call TRBD1 (6 bases). The V end was cut by 0 bases, the J end by 5 bases, with 14 bases between. This CDR3 is 17 amino acids long. Germline loops: CDR1 MNHNS, CDR2 SASEGT. In DNA form, the CDR3 reads TGTGCCAGCAGTGAAGCGCTACAGGGTTTCGATAATTCACCCCTCCACTTT. It encodes CASSEALQGFDNSPLHF.

In its sample, this clone was seen once. This sequence joins TRBV11-2 and TRBJ2-5; 7 nucleotides align to TRBD1. J lost 1 base, V lost 1 base, and 0 bases had no gene match. The CDR3 is made up of 14 amino acids. The germline V gene encodes CDR1 SGHAT and CDR2 FQNNGV. CDR3 loop: CASSLGTGQETQYF. The CDR3 DNA follows: TGTGCCAGCAGCTTAGGGACAGGCCAAGAGACCCAGTACTTC.

The chain recombines TRBV4-2 with TRBJ2-2; D unclear. Germline V gene data show CDR1 as LGHNA and CDR2 as YNFKEQ. The CDR3 sequence is 16 residues long. V lost 0 bases to trimming and J lost 3 bases, with 11 bases between them. The CDR3 nucleotides read TGTGCCAGCAGCCAAGAGGTTGACGGCTACACCGGGGAGCTGTTTTTT. As protein: CASSQEVDGYTGELFF.

The rearrangement joins TRBV12-3 or TRBV12-4 to TRBJ1-2; D unresolved. This CDR3 has 13 residues. V lost 6 bases and J 1 base, leaving 9 bases between the germline ends. CDR3 DNA sequence: TGTGCCAGCAGCGAAAGGGATAACTATGGCTACACCTTC. This sequence encodes CASSERDNYGYTF.

V usage is TRBV30 and J usage is TRBJ2-1; D perhaps matches TRBD2 (5 bases). Trimming pared 1 base from V and 15 bases from J, leaving 10 bases between. The germline CDR1 and CDR2 sequences are GTSNPN and SVGIG (reference sequence). The CDR3 has 10 amino acids. In nucleotides, the CDR3 is TGTGCCTGGAGTGGGCGGGTTCTGTTCTTC. This gives the protein CAWSGRVLFF.

The V and J genes are TRBV25-1 and TRBJ1-5; 7 bases are a match to TRBD1. Germline V lookup: CDR1 MGHDK, CDR2 SYGVNS. CDR3 length: 13 residues. J was trimmed by 5 bases and V by 8 bases; bases with no gene match: 6. This chain's CDR3 is CASRDSADQPQHF. For the CDR3, the DNA is TGTGCCAGCCGGGACAGTGCAGATCAGCCCCAGCATTTT.

V is TRBV9 and J is TRBJ2-3; 8 nucleotides align to TRBD2. Germline trimming cut 0 bases from V and 4 bases from J; bases unmatched to any gene: 10. CDR1 SGDLS and CDR2 YYNGEE come from the germline V gene. This CDR3 spans 17 amino acids. This CDR3 is CASSVAPSGLGSDTQYF. The CDR3 region has the DNA TGTGCCAGCAGCGTAGCCCCCTCGGGACTAGGTTCAGATACGCAGTATTTT.

The chain is built from TRBV6-5 and TRBJ2-1, with D possibly TRBD2 on 6 matching bases. Trimming removed 1 base from V and 1 base from J, with 8 bases in between. The germline V gene has CDR1 MNHEY and CDR2 SVGAGI. This CDR3 is built from 15 residues. DNA for the CDR3: TGTGCCAGCAGTTACTTCGGGGGATCCTACAATGAGCAGTTCTTC. Protein: CASSYFGGSYNEQFF.

The CDR3 DNA sequence: TGCGCCAGCAGCCCTTCTTTGGGCGGGAGTCTCTACGAGCAGTACTTC. Protein product: CASSPSLGGSLYEQYF. The chain links TRBV4-3 to TRBJ2-7; 7 bases are shared with TRBD2. Germline assignment: CDR1 LGHNA and CDR2 YSLEER. Trimming removed 4 bases from V and 3 bases from J; junction bases left unmatched: 12. The CDR3 runs 16 residues.

This clone was seen a handful of times. The same CDR3 arises from other DNA sequences in this sample as well. The rearrangement uses TRBV9 and TRBJ2-2; no firm D call. Germline values: CDR1 SGDLS, CDR2 YYNGEE. The CDR3 runs to 11 residues. V lost 2 bases and J 6 bases, leaving 2 bases between the germline ends. The CDR3 sequence is CASSVPGELFF. Written as DNA, the CDR3 is TGTGCCAGCAGCGTTCCCGGGGAGCTGTTTTTT.

The chain employs TRBV18 and TRBJ2-5; 10 positions match TRBD2. Germline V gene lookup returns CDR1 KGHSH and CDR2 LQKENI. This CDR3 has 16 residues. V dropped 4 bases and J dropped 5; count of bases not matched to a gene: 10. DNA of the CDR3: TGTGCCAGCTCACAGTCCCGAGCGGGAGGGCCCGAGACCCAGTACTTC. This sequence encodes CASSQSRAGGPETQYF.

The chain recombines TRBV6-5 with TRBJ2-7; 7 bases align to TRBD2. V shed 5 bases, J shed 3 bases, and the junction held 7 bases outside the gene matches. The CDR3 runs 14 residues. Germline V gene sequence: CDR1 MNHEY, CDR2 SVGAGI. The CDR3 protein is CASSRQRDHYEQYF. DNA of the CDR3: TGTGCCAGCAGTCGGCAGCGGGACCACTACGAGCAGTACTTC.

This chain joins TRBV12-5 and TRBJ1-3; 8 bases are shared with TRBD1. Trimming at V came to 3 bases and at J to 0 bases, leaving 10 bases not matched to a gene. CDR1 is LGHNT, CDR2 FRNRAP, per germline. This CDR3 contains 18 residues. The DNA for the CDR3 is TGTGCTAGTGGTTTCTCCGGAGACAGGGGAATCTCTGGAAACACCATATATTTT. Translation: CASGFSGDRGISGNTIYF.

This clone was found once. The chain links TRBV6-2 or TRBV6-3 to TRBJ2-7; TRBD1 agrees at 9 bases. The CDR3 covers 15 residues. J lost 1 base, V lost 4 bases, and 5 bases had no gene match. Germline V gene data show CDR1 as MNHEY and CDR2 as SVGEGT. This chain's CDR3 is CASSSGTGISYEQYF. The CDR3 nucleotides are TGTGCCAGCAGTTCCGGGACAGGGATATCCTACGAGCAGTACTTC.

The chain couples TRBV7-9 to TRBJ2-5, with TRBD2 matching over 7 bases. The trim removed 5 bases at V and 2 bases at J, leaving 5 bases unmatched. CDR1 SEHNR and CDR2 FQNEAQ come from the germline V gene (reference sequence). The CDR3 totals 14 residues. The CDR3 reads CASSLLAEQETQYF. In DNA, the CDR3 is TGTGCCAGCAGCCTTCTAGCGGAACAAGAGACCCAGTACTTC. The entire variable domain, with the rest obtained from reference TRBV7-9 and TRBJ2-5, is as follows: DTGVSQNPRHKITKRGQNVTFRCDPISEHNRLYWYRQTLGQGPEFLTYFQNEAQLEKSRLLSDRFSAERPKGSFSTLEIQRTEQGDSAMYLCASSLLAEQETQYFGPGTRLLVL.

This clone came up once. This chain links TRBV7-2 with TRBJ1-1; D possibly corresponds to TRBD1 (6 bases). Trimming removed 5 bases from V and 0 bases from J, with 16 bases in between. Germline V gene lookup returns CDR1 SGHTA and CDR2 FQGNSA. The CDR3 totals 16 residues. The CDR3 reads CASSPRPGQMNTEAFF. DNA of the CDR3: TGTGCCAGCAGCCCAAGGCCGGGACAAATGAACACTGAAGCTTTCTTT. The entire variable domain, with the rest obtained from reference TRBV7-2 and TRBJ1-1, is as follows: GAGVSQSPSNKVTEKGKDVELRCDPISGHTALYWYRQSLGQGLEFLIYFQGNSAPDKSGLPSDRFSAERTGGSVSTLTIQRTQQEDSAVYLCASSPRPGQMNTEAFFGQGTRLTVV.

The chain joins TRBV29-1 to TRBJ2-1; D perhaps matches TRBD2 (5 bases). The germline V gene encodes CDR1 SQVTM and CDR2 ANQGSEA. V lost 4 bases and J 1 base, leaving 26 bases between the germline ends. The CDR3 loop spans 19 amino acids. The CDR3 DNA reads as TGCAGCGTTGGAAACGCGCGAGCGGTAGGCCTCCTTTCCTACAATGAGCAGTTCTTC. Translation gives CSVGNARAVGLLSYNEQFF.

CDR3 DNA: TGTGCCAGCCGTAGCGGGAACCGGAACACCGGGGAGCTGTTTTTT. Translation gives CASRSGNRNTGELFF. The rearrangement links TRBV18 to TRBJ2-2; the match to TRBD2 covers 8 bases. With 8 bases clipped from V and 1 base from J, the junction kept 6 bases outside the gene matches. Germline CDR1 and CDR2: KGHSH and LQKENI. CDR3 length: 15 amino acids.